What follows are 13 T cell receptor beta chains derived from one specimen sequenced in a study of T cell responses to AZD1222 COVID-19 vaccine. Method: immunoSEQ multiplex PCR; TCRdb's copy keeps in-frame clones and lacks some. The sample carries tens of thousands of clones, roughly 88% recorded once. Material: peripheral blood, obtained on day 0 of MenACWY control vaccination. All receptors come from an adult in good health.

The rearrangement uses TRBV15 and TRBJ1-5; D remains ambiguous. The CDR3 totals 16 residues. Deletions cut 0 bases from V and 2 bases from J, with 11 bases between. Germline loops: CDR1 LNHNV, CDR2 YYDKDF (reference sequence). The CDR3 coding sequence is TGTGCCACCAGCAGAGATATTAGTGGAGGCAATCAGCCCCAGCATTTT. Protein product: CATSRDISGGNQPQHF.

The rearrangement links TRBV3-1 (or the pseudogene TRBV3-2) to TRBJ1-4, with D maybe TRBD1 (5 bases). This CDR3 is 15 amino acids long. Trimming removed 4 bases at V and 6 bases at J, with 15 bases between. Germline CDR1 is LGHDT and CDR2 is YNNKEL (reference sequence). CDR3 loop: CASSPNWGQDEKLFF. For the CDR3, the DNA is TGTGCCAGCAGCCCGAACTGGGGCCAGGATGAAAAACTGTTTTTT.

This chain joins TRBV28 and TRBJ1-1, with unresolved D. The CDR3 totals 14 residues. Germline CDR1 is MDHEN and CDR2 is SYDVKM. Trimming stripped 7 bases from V and 0 bases from J, with 12 bases between. The CDR3 sequence: CASTPGHLNTEAFF. In DNA, the CDR3 is TGTGCCAGCACCCCCGGGCATTTGAACACTGAAGCTTTCTTT. The variable domain in full, with the rest retrieved from reference TRBV28 and TRBJ1-1, is DVKVTQSSRYLVKRTGEKVFLECVQDMDHENMFWYRQDPGLGLRLIYFSYDVKMKEKGDIPEGYSVSREKKERFSLILESASTNQTSMYLCASTPGHLNTEAFFGQGTRLTVV.

The V call is TRBV15, the J call TRBJ1-2; 7 bases map to TRBD1. CDR3 length equals 13 residues. Germline lookup yields CDR1 LNHNV and CDR2 YYDKDF (reference sequence). J lost 2 bases, V lost 8 bases, and 5 bases had no gene match. CDR3 loop: CATSGGRNYGYTF. CDR3 nucleotides: TGTGCCACCTCAGGGGGGCGGAACTATGGCTACACCTTC.

V is TRBV19 and J is TRBJ1-3; D might be TRBD1 (5 bases). Germline V gene data show CDR1 as LNHDA and CDR2 as SQIVND (reference sequence). This CDR3 has 11 amino acids. Trimming cost V 11 bases and J 6 bases, with 11 bases left between them. For the CDR3, the DNA is TGTGCCGGCAGGGTTGAAAACACCATATATTTT. Encoded protein: CAGRVENTIYF.

This chain joins TRBV6-1 and TRBJ1-4; 12 nucleotides line up with TRBD1. V lost 4 bases, J lost 7 bases, and 10 bases stayed unmatched. The CDR3 is 17 residues long. CDR1 is MNHNS, CDR2 SASEGT, per germline. DNA for the CDR3: TGTGCCAGCAGTGCGGGACAGGGGGCTCTCCTAGGTGAAAAACTGTTTTTT. It is translated as CASSAGQGALLGEKLFF.

In DNA form, the CDR3 reads TGTGCCAGCAGCTTAGAACCCGGGACAGGGGCGCGGTCTGGAAACACCATATATTTT. It codes for CASSLEPGTGARSGNTIYF. The V and J genes are TRBV7-2 and TRBJ1-3; TRBD1 aligns across 10 bases. J lost 1 base, V lost 1 base, and 10 bases had no gene match. The CDR3 extends over 19 amino acids. Germline V gene data show CDR1 as SGHTA and CDR2 as FQGNSA.

CDR3 sequence reads: CASSLREGAPYEQYF. CDR3 bases: TGTGCCAGCAGCCTTAGGGAGGGGGCTCCCTACGAGCAGTACTTC. The rearrangement links TRBV7-2 to TRBJ2-7; D might be TRBD1 or TRBD2, each matching 7 bases. The CDR3 has 15 amino acids. Trimming shortened V by 5 bases and J by 2 bases, and 16 bases separated the two germline ends. CDR1 is SGHTA, CDR2 FQGNSA, per germline.

The chain combines TRBV6-5 with TRBJ2-5; D remains ambiguous. Between the trimmed V and J ends, which lost 3 bases and 4 bases, there was a span of 12 bases. Germline V gene lookup returns CDR1 MNHEY and CDR2 SVGAGI. CDR3 length: 14 amino acids. CDR3 region: CASSYTGRRETQYF. The CDR3 DNA follows: TGTGCCAGCAGTTATACCGGCCGTCGAGAGACCCAGTACTTC.

The J gene is TRBJ2-3, the V gene TRBV9; TRBD2 might be the D (5 bases). The CDR3 spans 14 residues. V was pared by 2 bases and J by 0 bases, with 7 bases between. Germline assignment: CDR1 SGDLS and CDR2 YYNGEE. CDR3 bases: TGTGCCAGCAGCGTTAGCGCGAGCACAGATACGCAGTATTTT. It translates to CASSVSASTDTQYF.

The chain employs TRBV7-2 and TRBJ2-2, with D hard to call. CDR1 is SGHTA, CDR2 FQGNSA, per germline. V lost 6 bases and J 0 bases, leaving 5 bases between the germline ends. This CDR3 spans 13 amino acids. CDR3 sequence: CASSFANTGELFF. The CDR3 DNA reads TGTGCCAGCAGTTTCGCGAACACCGGGGAGCTGTTTTTT.

The chain combines TRBV30 with TRBJ1-6; D is perhaps TRBD1 (5 bases). Per the germline V gene, CDR1 is GTSNPN and CDR2 is SVGIG (reference sequence). V lost 4 bases, J lost 11 bases, and 15 bases lay in between. The CDR3 extends over 13 amino acids. The CDR3 loop reads CAWTSTGGTPLHF. As DNA, the CDR3 is TGTGCCTGGACCTCCACGGGGGGTACACCCCTCCACTTT.

This chain joins TRBV7-2 and TRBJ1-5; D perhaps matches TRBD1 (6 bases). The CDR3 is 16 amino acids. V lost 1 base and J 5 bases, leaving 15 bases between the germline ends. Germline loops: CDR1 SGHTA, CDR2 FQGNSA. The DNA of the CDR3 is TGTGCCAGCAGCTTAGAGGCTGGACAGCCCTATCAGCCCCAGCATTTT. Translated, it gives CASSLEAGQPYQPQHF.